Presented here are 24 T cell receptor beta chains from one specimen sequenced in a study of T-cell memory formation after mild COVID-19. TCRdb itself ran the 5' RACE reads through MiXCR, one entry per CDR3 protein. Among about 49,000 distinct CDR3 sequences listed, roughly 7% were seen once. Sequencing input: PBMCs or a T cell subset sorted from them (not recorded which). All receptors come from a man between 18 and 29 years old who had mild COVID-19 (a few samples of this study predate the infection). Cell type and time point are not known.

This clonotype was observed a handful of times. The V and J genes are TRBV2 and TRBJ2-2; 12 nucleotides match TRBD1. Germline lookup yields CDR1 SNHLY and CDR2 FYNNEI. CDR3 size: 16 residues. J lost 4 bases, V lost 8 bases, and 8 bases had no gene match. CDR3 in DNA: TGTGCCAGCGTAAGCCCGGGACAGGGGGCCACCGGGGAGCTGTTTTTT. Protein sequence: CASVSPGQGATGELFF. The whole variable domain, filled in from reference TRBV2 and TRBJ2-2, reads EPEVTQTPSHQVTQMGQEVILRCVPISNHLYFYWYRQILGQKVEFLVSFYNNEISEKSEIFDDQFSVERPDGSNFTLKIRSTKLEDSAMYFCASVSPGQGATGELFFGEGSRLTVL.

This chain connects TRBV28 to TRBJ1-2; unclear D gene. V lost 5 bases to trimming and J lost 2 bases, with 15 bases between them. The germline V gene has CDR1 MDHEN and CDR2 SYDVKM. The CDR3 totals 15 residues. The CDR3 coding sequence is TGTGCCAGCAGTCTCCCTGGGGTCGGAAACTATGGCTACACCTTC. This codes for CASSLPGVGNYGYTF.

This clonotype was seen many times. This sequence joins TRBV5-1 and TRBJ2-6, with 7 positions matching TRBD1. Germline loops: CDR1 SGHRS, CDR2 YFSETQ. This CDR3 has 17 residues. The V segment lost 2 bases and the J segment 1 base; nucleotides outside the gene matches: 6. The CDR3, as DNA: TGCGCCAGCAGCTTAATGGGACAGCTATCTGGGGCCAACGTCCTGACTTTC. Translated: CASSLMGQLSGANVLTF. Together with reference TRBV5-1 and TRBJ2-6, the CDR3 gives the full variable domain: KAGVTQTPRYLIKTRGQQVTLSCSPISGHRSVSWYQQTPGQGLQFLFEYFSETQRNKGNFPGRFSGRQFSNSRSEMNVSTLELGDSALYLCASSLMGQLSGANVLTFGAGSRLTVL.

This chain uses TRBV11-2 with TRBJ1-2; 8 positions agree with TRBD1. J lost 5 bases, V lost 4 bases, and 6 bases had no gene match. The CDR3 covers 14 residues. Looked up from germline, CDR1 is SGHAT and CDR2 is FQNNGV. Here the CDR3 DNA reads TGTGCCAGCAGCTCCATCCAGGGGGCGTATGGCTACACCTTC. It encodes CASSSIQGAYGYTF. Looking up the rest from reference TRBV11-2 and TRBJ1-2 gives the full variable domain: EAGVAQSPRYKIIEKRQSVAFWCNPISGHATLYWYQQILGQGPKLLIQFQNNGVVDDSQLPKDRFSAERLKGVDSTLKIQPAKLEDSAVYLCASSSIQGAYGYTFGSGTRLTVV.

The V gene is TRBV7-9, the J gene TRBJ2-4; D is undetermined. CDR1 and CDR2 (germline): SEHNR, FQNEAQ (reference sequence). With 5 bases removed from V and 1 base from J, the gap between germline ends came to 9 bases. The length of the CDR3 is 14 residues. CDR3 sequence (DNA): TGTGCCAGCAGCCGAACCGGTGCCAAAAACATTCAGTACTTC. Translating gives CASSRTGAKNIQYF.

The rearrangement uses TRBV7-9 and TRBJ2-1; D gene uncertain. The V end was cut by 1 base, the J end by 3 bases, with 10 bases between. Germline CDR1 and CDR2: SEHNR and FQNEAQ (reference sequence). The length of the CDR3 is 15 residues. This CDR3 reads CASSLGGYGYNEQFF. Written as DNA, the CDR3 is TGTGCCAGCAGCTTAGGGGGTTATGGCTACAATGAGCAGTTCTTC.

In its sample, this clonotype was seen a few times. V usage is TRBV7-9 and J usage is TRBJ2-5; the D is unclear. The length of the CDR3 is 15 residues. Germline V gives CDR1 SEHNR, CDR2 FQNEAQ (reference sequence). The V and J ends lost 5 bases and 5 bases respectively, with 18 bases between them. DNA for the CDR3: TGTGCCAGCAGCCCCAGAGAGAGCCGCAGGGAGACCCAGTACTTC. Protein product: CASSPRESRRETQYF.

This clonotype has just a few counts. The chain recombines TRBV4-1 with TRBJ2-1; TRBD1 matches at 7 bases. The V gene's germline CDR1 is MGHRA and CDR2 YSYEKL. With V trimmed by 2 bases and J by 6 bases, 13 bases remained unmatched. CDR3 size: 17 residues. In DNA, the CDR3 is TGCGCCAGCAGCCAAACGCGAAACAGGGGTGAGGGCAATGAGCAGTTCTTC. Protein product: CASSQTRNRGEGNEQFF.

The V call is TRBV5-1, the J call TRBJ2-1, with TRBD1 matching over 12 bases. Germline V gives CDR1 SGHRS, CDR2 YFSETQ. After removal of 4 bases from V and 8 bases from J, the junction contained 4 bases not matched to a gene. The length of the CDR3 is 14 residues. Written as DNA, the CDR3 is TGCGCCAGCAGCCATGGGACAGGGGGCGATGAGCAGTTCTTC. It translates to CASSHGTGGDEQFF. Based on the CDR3 plus reference TRBV5-1 and TRBJ2-1, the full variable domain is KAGVTQTPRYLIKTRGQQVTLSCSPISGHRSVSWYQQTPGQGLQFLFEYFSETQRNKGNFPGRFSGRQFSNSRSEMNVSTLELGDSALYLCASSHGTGGDEQFFGPGTRLTVL.

This clonotype has more than one count but fewer than ten. This chain uses TRBV18 with TRBJ1-5, with D unclear. The CDR3 sequence is 16 residues long. Germline CDR1 is KGHSH and CDR2 is LQKENI. Between the trimmed V and J ends, which lost 3 bases and 7 bases, there was a span of 19 bases. The CDR3 region is CASSPTGSWLIQPQHF. CDR3 in DNA: TGTGCCAGCTCACCTACGGGATCGTGGCTTATACAGCCCCAGCATTTT.

The rearrangement uses TRBV28 and TRBJ1-4, with 10 bases that match TRBD1. V was pared by 8 bases and J by 7 bases, with 19 bases of the junction left unmatched. The CDR3 runs 18 residues. Germline CDR1 reads MDHEN; CDR2 reads SYDVKM. CDR3 protein: CASRPDRGRFRPVEKLFF. For the CDR3, the DNA is TGTGCCAGCCGACCAGACAGGGGGCGATTTCGACCGGTTGAAAAACTGTTTTTT.

In its sample, this clonotype was seen many times. The gene calls are TRBV12-3 or TRBV12-4 and TRBJ1-2, with TRBD1 as a possible D gene (6 bases). V lost 6 bases and J lost 1, with 9 bases in between. This CDR3 region has 13 residues. The DNA for the CDR3 is TGTGCCAGCAGGCCGGACAGTAACTATGGCTACACCTTC. Amino acid sequence: CASRPDSNYGYTF.

This clonotype was picked up a small number of times. This chain joins TRBV3-1 and TRBJ2-7, with D unclear. CDR3 length equals 14 residues. Germline loops: CDR1 LGHDT, CDR2 YNNKEL (reference sequence). V lost 4 bases and J lost 0, with 10 bases in between. In DNA, the CDR3 is TGTGCCAGCAGCCCAGGACGGAGCTCCTACGAGCAGTACTTC. Its translation is CASSPGRSSYEQYF.

This clonotype was detected only a few times. The chain carries TRBV25-1 and TRBJ2-2; 9 bases fit TRBD2. Germline CDR1 is MGHDK and CDR2 is SYGVNS. This CDR3 region has 14 residues. V was clipped by 4 bases and J by 8 bases; unmatched bases: 5. CDR3 residues: CASSGGGAPGELFF. In nucleotides, the CDR3 is TGTGCCAGCAGTGGCGGGGGGGCGCCGGGGGAGCTGTTTTTT.

This sequence joins TRBV7-3 and TRBJ2-2; no definite D call. The CDR3 spans 14 residues. Germline V gene lookup returns CDR1 SGHTA and CDR2 FQGTGA. The V gene lost 1 base and the J gene lost 8 bases, with 11 bases spanning the gap. CDR3 sequence (DNA): TGTGCCAGCAGCTTAAACCCCTCCTCAGGGGAGCTGTTTTTT. Amino acids: CASSLNPSSGELFF.

The chain employs TRBV4-2 and TRBJ2-5; TRBD2 matches at 10 bases. Germline CDR1 is LGHNA and CDR2 is YNFKEQ. This CDR3 comprises 18 residues. Losses at the gene ends were 4 bases for V and 2 bases for J; bases not matched to a gene: 13. CDR3 loop: CASSPLSTSGASQETQYF. The CDR3 DNA sequence: TGTGCCAGCAGCCCCTTATCTACTAGCGGGGCCTCTCAAGAGACCCAGTACTTC.

This rearrangement joins TRBV20-1 to TRBJ2-7; TRBD2 aligns across 10 bases. There are 14 residues in the CDR3. The germline CDR1 and CDR2 sequences are DFQATT and SNEGSKA (reference sequence). After removal of 5 bases from V and 1 base from J, the junction contained 5 bases not matched to a gene. The CDR3 DNA sequence: TGCAGTGCTGGGTCTAGCGGGAGTTCCTACGAGCAGTACTTC. It translates to CSAGSSGSSYEQYF.

By share of the sample, this clonotype is medium-sized (0.01 to 0.1%). The chain has TRBV7-9 and TRBJ2-1; D is undetermined. Germline V gives CDR1 SEHNR, CDR2 FQNEAQ (reference sequence). This CDR3 has 15 amino acids. V lost 3 bases and J 7 bases, leaving 16 bases between the germline ends. This CDR3 reads CASSFPPRLGNEQFF. The CDR3 DNA is TGTGCCAGCAGCTTCCCGCCCCGGTTGGGAAATGAGCAGTTCTTC.

V gene TRBV7-9 combines with J gene TRBJ1-6, with D perhaps TRBD1 (5 bases). The V and J ends lost 8 bases and 10 bases respectively, with 15 bases between them. This CDR3 has 13 amino acids. Germline CDR1 and CDR2: SEHNR and FQNEAQ (reference sequence). The CDR3 DNA reads TGTGCCAGCGGATACAGGAGGGAGTCACCCCTCCACTTT. It is translated as CASGYRRESPLHF. Together with reference TRBV7-9 and TRBJ1-6, the CDR3 gives the full variable domain: DTGVSQNPRHKITKRGQNVTFRCDPISEHNRLYWYRQTLGQGPEFLTYFQNEAQLEKSRLLSDRFSAERPKGSFSTLEIQRTEQGDSAMYLCASGYRRESPLHFGNGTRLTVT.

This clonotype was detected ten times or more. The J gene is TRBJ2-1, the V gene TRBV4-1; maybe TRBD2 (5 bases). V shed 4 bases and J shed 4 bases, with 17 bases lying between them. Per germline, CDR1 MGHRA and CDR2 YSYEKL. The length of the CDR3 is 16 residues. CDR3 region: CASSLSFSAGYNEQFF. The CDR3 bases are TGCGCCAGCAGCCTCAGTTTTTCGGCGGGTTACAATGAGCAGTTCTTC.

Only a few counts were recorded for this clonotype. The chain links TRBV2 to TRBJ1-1; D may be TRBD1 (5 bases). The germline CDR1 and CDR2 sequences are SNHLY and FYNNEI. The V and J ends lost 7 bases and 0 bases respectively, with 12 bases between them. This CDR3 comprises 14 residues. The chain's CDR3 is CASTEDSLNTEAFF. In DNA form, the CDR3 reads TGTGCCAGCACCGAAGACAGCCTGAACACTGAAGCTTTCTTT.

This clonotype was observed a few times. The chain couples TRBV7-2 to TRBJ1-6, with 8 nucleotides matching TRBD1. The CDR3 covers 14 residues. V lost 8 bases to trimming and J lost 3 bases; unmatched junction nucleotides: 3. Germline V CDR1 and CDR2: SGHTA, FQGNSA. In DNA form, the CDR3 reads TGTGCCAGCGGACAGGGTTACTATAATTCACCCCTCCACTTT. This codes for CASGQGYYNSPLHF. The variable domain in full, with the rest retrieved from reference TRBV7-2 and TRBJ1-6, is GAGVSQSPSNKVTEKGKDVELRCDPISGHTALYWYRQSLGQGLEFLIYFQGNSAPDKSGLPSDRFSAERTGGSVSTLTIQRTQQEDSAVYLCASGQGYYNSPLHFGNGTRLTVT.

The chain combines TRBV3-1 with TRBJ1-5, with D unresolved. The CDR3 runs to 13 residues. V was trimmed by 0 bases and J by 7 bases, leaving 7 bases between them. Germline V gene sequence: CDR1 LGHDT, CDR2 YNNKEL (reference sequence). The CDR3 region is CASSQDPTQPQHF. In nucleotides, the CDR3 is TGTGCCAGCAGCCAAGATCCCACCCAGCCCCAGCATTTT. The full variable domain, completed using reference TRBV3-1 and TRBJ1-5, is DTAVSQTPKYLVTQMGNDKSIKCEQNLGHDTMYWYKQDSKKFLKIMFSYNNKELIINETVPNRFSPKSPDKAHLNLHINSLELGDSAVYFCASSQDPTQPQHFGDGTRLSIL.

This clonotype was observed at least ten times. The J gene is TRBJ2-5, the V gene TRBV9; D possibly corresponds to TRBD1 (6 bases). Trimming removed 0 bases from V and 4 bases from J, with 10 bases in between. Per the germline V gene, CDR1 is SGDLS and CDR2 is YYNGEE. This CDR3 has 14 amino acids. In DNA, the CDR3 is TGTGCCAGCAGCGTAGGGCAGGGGAGAGAGACCCAGTACTTC. This gives the protein CASSVGQGRETQYF.